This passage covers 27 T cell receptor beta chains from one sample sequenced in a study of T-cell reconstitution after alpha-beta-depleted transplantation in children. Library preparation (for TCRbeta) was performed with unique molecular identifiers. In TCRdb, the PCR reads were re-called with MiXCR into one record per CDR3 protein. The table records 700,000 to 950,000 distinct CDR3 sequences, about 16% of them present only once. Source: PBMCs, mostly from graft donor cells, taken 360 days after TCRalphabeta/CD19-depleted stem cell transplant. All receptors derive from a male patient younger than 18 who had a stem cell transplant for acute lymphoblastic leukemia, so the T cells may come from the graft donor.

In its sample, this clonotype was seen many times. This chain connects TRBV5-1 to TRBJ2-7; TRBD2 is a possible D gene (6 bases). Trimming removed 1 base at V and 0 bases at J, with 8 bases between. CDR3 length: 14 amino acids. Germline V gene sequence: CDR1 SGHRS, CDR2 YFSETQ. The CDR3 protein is CASSLQGLSYEQYF. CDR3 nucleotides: TGCGCCAGCAGCTTGCAGGGACTCTCCTACGAGCAGTACTTC.

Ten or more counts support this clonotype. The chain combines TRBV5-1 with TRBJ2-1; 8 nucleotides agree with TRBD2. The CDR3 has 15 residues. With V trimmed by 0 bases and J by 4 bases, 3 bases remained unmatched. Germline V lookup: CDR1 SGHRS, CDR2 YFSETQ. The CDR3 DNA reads TGCGCCAGCAGCTTGGGGCTAGCGGGTTACAATGAGCAGTTCTTC. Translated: CASSLGLAGYNEQFF.

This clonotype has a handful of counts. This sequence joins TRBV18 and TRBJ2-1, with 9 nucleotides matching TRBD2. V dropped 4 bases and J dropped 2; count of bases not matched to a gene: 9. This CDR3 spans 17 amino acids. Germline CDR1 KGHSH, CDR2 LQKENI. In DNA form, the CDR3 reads TGTGCCAGCTCACTTTGGGTAGCGGGAGCCGCCTACAATGAGCAGTTCTTC. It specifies CASSLWVAGAAYNEQFF.

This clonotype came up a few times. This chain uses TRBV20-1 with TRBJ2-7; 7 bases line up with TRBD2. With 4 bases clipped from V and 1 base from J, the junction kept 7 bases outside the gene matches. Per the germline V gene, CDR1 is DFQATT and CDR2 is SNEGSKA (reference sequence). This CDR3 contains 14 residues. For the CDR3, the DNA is TGCAGTGCTACCGGGACTATTCTTTCCTACGAGCAGTACTTC. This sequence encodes CSATGTILSYEQYF.

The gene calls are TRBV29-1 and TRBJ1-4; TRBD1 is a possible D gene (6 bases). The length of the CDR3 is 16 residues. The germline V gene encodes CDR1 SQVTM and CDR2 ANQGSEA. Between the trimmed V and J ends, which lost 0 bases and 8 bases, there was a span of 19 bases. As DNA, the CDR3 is TGCAGCGTTGAAGATGTTACCCAGGGGTTAGGCGAAAAACTGTTTTTT. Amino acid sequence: CSVEDVTQGLGEKLFF.

The CDR3 protein is CASSIDSTGELFF. The CDR3, as DNA: TGCGCCAGCAGCATAGACAGCACCGGGGAGCTGTTTTTT. The gene calls are TRBV5-1 and TRBJ2-2; D perhaps matches TRBD1 (5 bases). Germline V lookup: CDR1 SGHRS, CDR2 YFSETQ. V was pared by 4 bases and J by 4 bases, with 8 bases between. The length of the CDR3 is 13 residues.

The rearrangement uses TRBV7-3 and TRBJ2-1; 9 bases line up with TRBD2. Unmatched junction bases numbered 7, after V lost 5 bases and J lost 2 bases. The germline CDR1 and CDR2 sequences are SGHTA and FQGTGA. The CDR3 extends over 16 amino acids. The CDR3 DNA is TGTGCCAGCAGCCTCTTTTGGACTAGCGCCTACAATGAGCAGTTCTTC. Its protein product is CASSLFWTSAYNEQFF.

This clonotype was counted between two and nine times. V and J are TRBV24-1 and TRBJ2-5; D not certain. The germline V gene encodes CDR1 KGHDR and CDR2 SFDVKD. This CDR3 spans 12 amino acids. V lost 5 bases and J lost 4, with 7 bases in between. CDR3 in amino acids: CATSGTGETQYF. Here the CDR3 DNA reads TGTGCCACCAGTGGGACGGGAGAGACCCAGTACTTC.

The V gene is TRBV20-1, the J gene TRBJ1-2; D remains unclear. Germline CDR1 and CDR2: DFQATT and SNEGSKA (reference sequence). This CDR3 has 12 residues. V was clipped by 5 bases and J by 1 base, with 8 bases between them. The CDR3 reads CSAPVLNYGYTF. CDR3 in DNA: TGCAGTGCTCCCGTCCTTAACTATGGCTACACCTTC.

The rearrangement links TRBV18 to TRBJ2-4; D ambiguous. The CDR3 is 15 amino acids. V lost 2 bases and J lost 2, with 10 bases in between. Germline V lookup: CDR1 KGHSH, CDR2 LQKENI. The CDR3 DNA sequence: TGTGCCAGCTCACCAAGGTCCCAGACCAAAAACATTCAGTACTTC. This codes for CASSPRSQTKNIQYF. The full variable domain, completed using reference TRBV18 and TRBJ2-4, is NAGVMQNPRHLVRRRGQEARLRCSPMKGHSHVYWYRQLPEEGLKFMVYLQKENIIDESGMPKERFSAEFPKEGPSILRIQQVVRGDSAAYFCASSPRSQTKNIQYFGAGTRLSVL.

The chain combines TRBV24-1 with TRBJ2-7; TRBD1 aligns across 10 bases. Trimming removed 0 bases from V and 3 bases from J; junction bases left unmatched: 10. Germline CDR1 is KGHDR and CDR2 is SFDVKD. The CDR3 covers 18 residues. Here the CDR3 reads CATSDLRPYRDRGYEQYF. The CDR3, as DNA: TGTGCCACCAGTGATTTGCGGCCCTACCGGGACAGGGGCTACGAGCAGTACTTC.

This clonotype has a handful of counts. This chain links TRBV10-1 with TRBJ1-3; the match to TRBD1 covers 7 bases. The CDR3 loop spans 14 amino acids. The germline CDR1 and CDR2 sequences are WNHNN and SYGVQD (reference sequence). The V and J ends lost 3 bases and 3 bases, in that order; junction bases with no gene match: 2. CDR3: CASSEYRGGNTIYF. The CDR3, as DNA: TGCGCCAGCAGTGAATACAGGGGTGGAAACACCATATATTTT.

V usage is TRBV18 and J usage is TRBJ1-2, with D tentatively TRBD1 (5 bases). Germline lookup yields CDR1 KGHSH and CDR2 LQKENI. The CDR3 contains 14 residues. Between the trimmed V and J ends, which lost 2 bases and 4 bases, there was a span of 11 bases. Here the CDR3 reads CASSPRRDGYGYTF. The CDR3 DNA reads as TGTGCCAGCTCACCAAGGAGGGACGGCTATGGCTACACCTTC.

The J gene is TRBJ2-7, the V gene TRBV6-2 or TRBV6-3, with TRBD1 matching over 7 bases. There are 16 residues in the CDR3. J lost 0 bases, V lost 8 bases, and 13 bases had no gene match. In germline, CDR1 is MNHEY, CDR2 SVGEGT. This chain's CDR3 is CASYPEGDRSSYEQYF. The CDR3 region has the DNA TGTGCCAGCTATCCAGAAGGGGACAGAAGCTCCTACGAGCAGTACTTC.

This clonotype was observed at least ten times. This CDR3 is CASSLSRGFYEQYF. The CDR3 DNA reads as TGTGCCAGCAGTTTATCAAGGGGGTTTTACGAGCAGTACTTC. The rearrangement joins TRBV27 to TRBJ2-7; D possibly corresponds to TRBD1 (6 bases). Germline V CDR1 and CDR2: MNHEY, SMNVEV (reference sequence). Trimming cost V 0 bases and J 4 bases, with 10 bases left between them. The CDR3 extends over 14 amino acids.

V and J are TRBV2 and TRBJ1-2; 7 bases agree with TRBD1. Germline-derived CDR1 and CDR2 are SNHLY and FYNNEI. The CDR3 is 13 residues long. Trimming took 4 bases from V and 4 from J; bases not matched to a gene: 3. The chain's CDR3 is CASSGGTVYGYTF. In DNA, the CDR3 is TGTGCCAGCAGTGGCGGGACAGTCTATGGCTACACCTTC. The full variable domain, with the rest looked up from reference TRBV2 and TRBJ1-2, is EPEVTQTPSHQVTQMGQEVILRCVPISNHLYFYWYRQILGQKVEFLVSFYNNEISEKSEIFDDQFSVERPDGSNFTLKIRSTKLEDSAMYFCASSGGTVYGYTFGSGTRLTVV.

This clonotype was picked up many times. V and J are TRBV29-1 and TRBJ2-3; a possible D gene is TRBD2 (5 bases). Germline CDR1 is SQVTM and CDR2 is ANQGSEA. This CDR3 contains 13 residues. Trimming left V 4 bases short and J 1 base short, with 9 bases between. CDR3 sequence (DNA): TGCAGCGTTGCCCCGCGGGGCACAGATACGCAGTATTTT. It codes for CSVAPRGTDTQYF.

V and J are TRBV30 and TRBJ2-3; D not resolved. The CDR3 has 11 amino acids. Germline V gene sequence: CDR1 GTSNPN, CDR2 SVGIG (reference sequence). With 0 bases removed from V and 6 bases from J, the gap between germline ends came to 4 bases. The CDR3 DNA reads TGTGCCTGGAGTGTCCAGGATACGCAGTATTTT. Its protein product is CAWSVQDTQYF.

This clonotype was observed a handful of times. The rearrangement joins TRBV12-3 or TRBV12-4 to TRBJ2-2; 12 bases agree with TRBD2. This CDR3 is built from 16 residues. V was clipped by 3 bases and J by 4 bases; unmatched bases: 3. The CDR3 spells CASSFLAGGTTGELFF. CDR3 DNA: TGTGCCAGCAGTTTCCTAGCGGGAGGGACCACCGGGGAGCTGTTTTTT.

This CDR3 reads CASSFSRRNRPLAEQFF. DNA for the CDR3: TGTGCCAGCAGCTTCAGCCGACGAAATCGTCCTTTGGCTGAGCAGTTCTTC. This chain connects TRBV7-9 to TRBJ2-1; D is undetermined. The length of the CDR3 is 17 residues. The ends were cut back, 3 bases at V and 9 bases at J, with 24 bases in the middle. The germline V gene has CDR1 SEHNR and CDR2 FQNEAQ (reference sequence).

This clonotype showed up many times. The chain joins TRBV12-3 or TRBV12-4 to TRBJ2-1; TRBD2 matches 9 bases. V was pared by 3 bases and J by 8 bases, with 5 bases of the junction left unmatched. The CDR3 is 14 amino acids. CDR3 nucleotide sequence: TGTGCCAGCAGTTTGCGGGAGGGCCGCGATGAGCAGTTCTTC. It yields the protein CASSLREGRDEQFF.

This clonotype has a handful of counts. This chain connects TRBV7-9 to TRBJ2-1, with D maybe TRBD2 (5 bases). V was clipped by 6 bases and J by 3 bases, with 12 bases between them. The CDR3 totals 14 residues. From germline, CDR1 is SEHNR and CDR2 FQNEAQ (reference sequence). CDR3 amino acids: CASRDGKIYNEQFF. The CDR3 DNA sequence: TGTGCCAGCAGAGACGGGAAGATCTACAATGAGCAGTTCTTC.

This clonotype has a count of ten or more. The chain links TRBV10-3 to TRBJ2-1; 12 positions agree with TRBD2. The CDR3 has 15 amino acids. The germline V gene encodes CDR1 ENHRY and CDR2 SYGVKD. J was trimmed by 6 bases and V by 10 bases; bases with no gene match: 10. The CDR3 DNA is TGTGCCAGTGCGGGGAGGACTAGCGGGATCAATGAGCAGTTCTTC. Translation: CASAGRTSGINEQFF.

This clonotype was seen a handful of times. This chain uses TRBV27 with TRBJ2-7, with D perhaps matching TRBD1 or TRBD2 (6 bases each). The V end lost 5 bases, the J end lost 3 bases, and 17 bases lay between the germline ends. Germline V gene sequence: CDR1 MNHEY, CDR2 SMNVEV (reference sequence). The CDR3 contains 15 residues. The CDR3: CASSPRGQRNYEQYF. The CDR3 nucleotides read TGTGCCAGCAGTCCCCGGGGGCAGCGAAACTACGAGCAGTACTTC.

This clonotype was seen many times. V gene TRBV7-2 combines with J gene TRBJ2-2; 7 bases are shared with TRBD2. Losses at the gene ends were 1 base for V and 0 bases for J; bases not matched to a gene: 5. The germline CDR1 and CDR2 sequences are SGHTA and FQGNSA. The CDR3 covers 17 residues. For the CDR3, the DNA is TGTGCCAGCAGCTTAGTAGCGGGCATGACGAACACCGGGGAGCTGTTTTTT. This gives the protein CASSLVAGMTNTGELFF.

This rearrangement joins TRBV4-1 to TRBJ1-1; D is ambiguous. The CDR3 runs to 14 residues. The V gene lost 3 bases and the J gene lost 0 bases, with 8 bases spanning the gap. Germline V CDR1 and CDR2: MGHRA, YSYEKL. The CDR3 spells CASSHGPMNTEAFF. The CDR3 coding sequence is TGCGCCAGCAGCCATGGACCTATGAACACTGAAGCTTTCTTT.

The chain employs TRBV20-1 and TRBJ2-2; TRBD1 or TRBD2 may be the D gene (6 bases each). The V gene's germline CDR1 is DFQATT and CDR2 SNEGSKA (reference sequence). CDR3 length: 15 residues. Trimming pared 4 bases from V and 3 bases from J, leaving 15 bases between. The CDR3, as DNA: TGCAGTGCTATCGGGGGCAAGGAGGACACCGGGGAGCTGTTTTTT. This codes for CSAIGGKEDTGELFF.